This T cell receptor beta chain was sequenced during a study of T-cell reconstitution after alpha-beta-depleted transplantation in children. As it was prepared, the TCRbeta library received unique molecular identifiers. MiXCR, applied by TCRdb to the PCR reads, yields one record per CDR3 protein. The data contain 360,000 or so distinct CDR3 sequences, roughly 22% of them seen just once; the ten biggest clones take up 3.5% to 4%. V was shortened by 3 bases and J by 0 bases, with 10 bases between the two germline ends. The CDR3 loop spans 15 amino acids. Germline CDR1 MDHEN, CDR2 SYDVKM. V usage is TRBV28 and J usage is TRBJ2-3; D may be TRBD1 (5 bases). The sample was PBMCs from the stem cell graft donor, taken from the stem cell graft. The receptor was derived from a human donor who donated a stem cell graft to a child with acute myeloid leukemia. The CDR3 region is CASSLFRVSTDTQYF. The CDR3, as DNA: TGTGCCAGCAGTTTGTTCAGGGTCAGCACAGATACGCAGTATTTT.